This T cell receptor (beta chain) comes out of a study of OX40 agonist ivuxolimab in advanced cancers. The wider study: An anti-OX40 (CD134) antibody with agonistic activity, ivuxolimab, was administered to patients. Patients received intravenous ivuxolimab every 2 weeks at 0.01 to 10 mg/kg. General study findings and limits: Among patients with partial responses at 0.1-3.0 mg/kg, clonal expansion was among the lowest.

Sampling times: baseline, cycle 4 day 1, cycle 7 day 1. TCRdb's table, derived via immunoSEQ multiplex PCR, lists solely in-frame clones and lacks some. The sample consists of about 53,000 clones, roughly 84% of them appearing once. CDR1 is SNHLY and CDR2 is FYNNEI in the germline V gene. V gave up 7 bases and J gave up 1 base, with 14 bases separating them. This CDR3 has 14 amino acids. A note on this clone: The antigen is undetermined.

The sample in question was CD4+ or CD8+ T cells sorted from blood, obtained in a trial of the OX40 agonist ivuxolimab. The chain couples TRBV2 to TRBJ2-7; unclear D gene. The TCR comes from an adult with an advanced solid tumor such as melanoma, head and neck, liver or kidney cancer. Written as DNA, the CDR3 is TGTGCCAGCATATCGACACCGGCATCCTACGAGCAGTACTTC. Its protein product is CASISTPASYEQYF.